The 15 T cell receptor beta chains in this list originate from one sample, sequenced in a study of blood T cell repertoires in COVID-19. Data came from immunoSEQ multiplex PCR; TCRdb stores just in-frame clones and leaves some out. The sample has more than 200,000 clones, around 89% seen once. The sample was peripheral blood. The receptors originated from a man aged 70 or older with acute or convalescent COVID-19.

This sequence joins TRBV27 and TRBJ2-1; 12 bases match TRBD2. This CDR3 is 17 amino acids long. V lost 2 bases and J lost 3; bases outside the gene matches: 5. Germline V CDR1 and CDR2: MNHEY, SMNVEV (reference sequence). The CDR3 sequence: CASSLREGLAGYNEQFF. CDR3 sequence (DNA): TGTGCCAGCAGTTTAAGGGAGGGACTAGCGGGCTACAATGAGCAGTTCTTC.

The chain is built from TRBV11-2 and TRBJ2-1; 7 bases match TRBD2. Per germline, CDR1 SGHAT and CDR2 FQNNGV. V lost 4 bases, J lost 3 bases, and 6 bases stayed unmatched. The CDR3 extends over 15 amino acids. The chain's CDR3 is CASSSGGMVYNEQFF. DNA for the CDR3: TGTGCCAGCAGCTCCGGGGGGATGGTCTACAATGAGCAGTTCTTC.

The rearrangement joins TRBV6-5 to TRBJ1-2, with TRBD1 matching over 9 bases. The CDR3 consists of 15 residues. Trimming took 2 bases from V and 1 from J; bases not matched to a gene: 2. Germline V gives CDR1 MNHEY, CDR2 SVGAGI. CDR3: CASSYGGQGNYGYTF. DNA of the CDR3: TGTGCCAGCAGTTACGGGGGACAGGGTAACTATGGCTACACCTTC.

In its sample, this clone was seen once. The rearrangement uses TRBV7-2 and TRBJ2-4; 11 nucleotides line up with TRBD1. The germline V gene encodes CDR1 SGHTA and CDR2 FQGNSA. Germline trimming cut 0 bases from V and 8 bases from J; bases unmatched to any gene: 9. CDR3 size: 17 residues. Here the CDR3 reads CASSLAQAGTGGDIQYF. In DNA form, the CDR3 reads TGTGCCAGCAGCTTAGCGCAGGCGGGGACAGGGGGAGACATTCAGTACTTC.

The chain carries TRBV6-6 and TRBJ2-7; 11 positions agree with TRBD2. CDR1 and CDR2 (germline): MNHNY, SVGAGI (reference sequence). Unmatched junction bases numbered 3, after V lost 8 bases and J lost 3 bases. The CDR3 contains 13 residues. DNA of the CDR3: TGTGCCAGCCAAACTAGCGGGAGCTACGAGCAGTACTTC. Its translation is CASQTSGSYEQYF.

CDR3 DNA: TGTGCCAGCAAGGCGTCCGGGACAGGGAACACTGAAGCTTTCTTT. Translation: CASKASGTGNTEAFF. This chain uses TRBV6-5 with TRBJ1-1, with 8 bases matching TRBD1. CDR1 MNHEY and CDR2 SVGAGI come from the germline V gene. V gave up 7 bases and J gave up 1 base; unmatched junction bases: 8. This CDR3 contains 15 residues.

Written as DNA, the CDR3 is TGTGCCATCAGTGACCCGGGACTGCAAGAGACCCAGTACTTC. Residues: CAISDPGLQETQYF. The genes are TRBV10-3 and TRBJ2-5; TRBD2 might be the D (6 bases). The CDR3 has 14 amino acids. Trimming left V 3 bases short and J 2 bases short, with 10 bases between. Per the germline V gene, CDR1 is ENHRY and CDR2 is SYGVKD.

V and J are TRBV7-9 and TRBJ1-1, with TRBD1 matching over 8 bases. The CDR3 length is 16 residues. Trimming removed 4 bases from V and 1 base from J; junction bases left unmatched: 8. The germline V gene encodes CDR1 SEHNR and CDR2 FQNEAQ (reference sequence). CDR3 region: CASSSMSGTGNTEAFF. As DNA, the CDR3 is TGTGCCAGCAGCTCCATGTCCGGGACAGGGAACACTGAAGCTTTCTTT.

The chain links TRBV5-1 to TRBJ1-4; D call uncertain. The CDR3 is made up of 15 amino acids. CDR1 is SGHRS and CDR2 is YFSETQ in the germline V gene. V lost 0 bases and J lost 7, with 13 bases in between. The CDR3 nucleotides read TGCGCCAGCAGCTTGGTGTCGGCTAGTGGTGAAAAACTGTTTTTT. This gives the protein CASSLVSASGEKLFF.

Remarks on this clone: Its ends do not fully match the called genes, so a read error is possible. J is TRBJ2-3 and V is TRBV29-1, with 13 bases matching TRBD2. The germline V gene has CDR1 SQVTM and CDR2 ANQGSEA. This CDR3 is 17 amino acids long. The chain's CDR3 is CSAFRTGTSGKRDTQYF. The CDR3 DNA reads TGCAGCGCATTCAGAACCGGGACTAGCGGGAAACGAGATACACAGTATTTT.

V usage is TRBV15 and J usage is TRBJ2-3; the D gene is possibly TRBD2 (6 bases). The CDR3 is made up of 13 amino acids. Germline loops: CDR1 LNHNV, CDR2 YYDKDF (reference sequence). V was shortened by 5 bases and J by 4 bases, with 10 bases between the two germline ends. CDR3 amino acids: CATSDGSSDTQYF. The CDR3 bases are TGTGCCACCAGCGACGGGAGCTCAGATACGCAGTATTTT.

This clone has a handful of counts. The chain recombines TRBV7-8 with TRBJ2-7; TRBD2 matches at 11 bases. Per germline, CDR1 SGHVS and CDR2 FQNEAQ. The CDR3 consists of 15 residues. V lost 5 bases to trimming and J lost 4 bases; unmatched junction nucleotides: 7. CDR3: CASSKLTSGSYEQYF. Here the CDR3 DNA reads TGTGCCAGCAGCAAGCTTACTAGCGGGAGTTACGAGCAGTACTTC.

The V call is TRBV9, the J call TRBJ1-6; D unclear. Trimming left V 4 bases short and J 9 bases short, with 14 bases between. There are 14 residues in the CDR3. Germline values: CDR1 SGDLS, CDR2 YYNGEE. The CDR3 nucleotides read TGTGCCAGCAGCCCCCCGGCAGCGGTTTCACCCCTCCACTTT. Residues: CASSPPAAVSPLHF.

V is TRBV7-2 and J is TRBJ2-5, with 13 bases aligning to TRBD2. Germline V gives CDR1 SGHTA, CDR2 FQGNSA. CDR3 size: 15 residues. V was clipped by 4 bases and J by 5 bases; unmatched bases: 4. The CDR3 here is CASSWTSGSTETQYF. The CDR3, as DNA: TGTGCCAGCAGCTGGACTAGCGGGAGTACCGAGACCCAGTACTTC. Filled out from reference TRBV7-2 and TRBJ2-5, the complete variable domain reads GAGVSQSPSNKVTEKGKDVELRCDPISGHTALYWYRQSLGQGLEFLIYFQGNSAPDKSGLPSDRFSAERTGGSVSTLTIQRTQQEDSAVYLCASSWTSGSTETQYFGPGTRLLVL.

The V and J genes are TRBV25-1 and TRBJ2-1; D may be TRBD2 (5 bases). Trimming cost V 6 bases and J 0 bases, with 12 bases left between them. The CDR3 totals 15 residues. From germline, CDR1 is MGHDK and CDR2 SYGVNS. CDR3 nucleotide sequence: TGTGCCAGCAGCCGAAGCGGCATCTCCTACAATGAGCAGTTCTTC. It translates to CASSRSGISYNEQFF.